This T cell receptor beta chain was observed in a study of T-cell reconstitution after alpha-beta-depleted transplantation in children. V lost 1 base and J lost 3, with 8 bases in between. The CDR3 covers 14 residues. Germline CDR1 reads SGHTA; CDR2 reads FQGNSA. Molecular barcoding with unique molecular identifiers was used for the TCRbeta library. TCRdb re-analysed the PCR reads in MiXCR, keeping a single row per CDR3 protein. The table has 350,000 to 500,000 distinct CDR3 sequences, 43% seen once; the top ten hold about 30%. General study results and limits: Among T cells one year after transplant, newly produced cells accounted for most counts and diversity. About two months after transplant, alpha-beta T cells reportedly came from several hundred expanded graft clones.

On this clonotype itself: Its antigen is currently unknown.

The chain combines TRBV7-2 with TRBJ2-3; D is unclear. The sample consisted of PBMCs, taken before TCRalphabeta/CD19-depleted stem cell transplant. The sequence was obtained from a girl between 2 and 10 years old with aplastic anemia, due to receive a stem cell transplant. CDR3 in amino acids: CASSLDESTDTQYF. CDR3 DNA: TGTGCCAGCAGCTTAGACGAGTCGACAGATACGCAGTATTTT.